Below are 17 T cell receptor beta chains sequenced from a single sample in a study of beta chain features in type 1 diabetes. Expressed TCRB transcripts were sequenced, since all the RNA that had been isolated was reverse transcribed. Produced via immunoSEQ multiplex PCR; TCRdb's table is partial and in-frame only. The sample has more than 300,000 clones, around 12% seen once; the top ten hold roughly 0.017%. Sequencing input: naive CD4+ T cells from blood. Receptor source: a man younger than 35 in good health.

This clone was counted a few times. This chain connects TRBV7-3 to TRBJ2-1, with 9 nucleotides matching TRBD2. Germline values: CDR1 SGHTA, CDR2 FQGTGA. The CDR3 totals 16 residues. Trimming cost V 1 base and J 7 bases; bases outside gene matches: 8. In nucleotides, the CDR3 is TGTGCCAGCAGCTTAATACCCGGACTAGCGATAAATGAGCAGTTCTTC. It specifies CASSLIPGLAINEQFF.

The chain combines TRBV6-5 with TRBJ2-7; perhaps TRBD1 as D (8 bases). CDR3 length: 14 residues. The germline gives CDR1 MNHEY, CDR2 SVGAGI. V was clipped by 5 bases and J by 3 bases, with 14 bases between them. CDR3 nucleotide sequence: TGTGCCAGCAGTGAGGACAGGGAGGGCTACGAGCAGTACTTC. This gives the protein CASSEDREGYEQYF.

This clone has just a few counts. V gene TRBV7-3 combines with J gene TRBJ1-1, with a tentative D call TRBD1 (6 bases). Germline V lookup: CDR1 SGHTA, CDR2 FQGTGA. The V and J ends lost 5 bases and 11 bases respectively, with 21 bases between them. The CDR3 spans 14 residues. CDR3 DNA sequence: TGTGCCAGCAGCCTCACAGGGTTAAGGGGTCGGGCTTTCTTT. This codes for CASSLTGLRGRAFF.

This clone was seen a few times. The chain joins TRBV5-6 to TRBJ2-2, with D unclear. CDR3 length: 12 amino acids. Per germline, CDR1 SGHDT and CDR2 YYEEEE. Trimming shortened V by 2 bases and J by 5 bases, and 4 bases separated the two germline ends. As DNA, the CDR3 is TGTGCCAGCAGCTTTCAGACCGGGGAGCTGTTTTTT. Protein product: CASSFQTGELFF.

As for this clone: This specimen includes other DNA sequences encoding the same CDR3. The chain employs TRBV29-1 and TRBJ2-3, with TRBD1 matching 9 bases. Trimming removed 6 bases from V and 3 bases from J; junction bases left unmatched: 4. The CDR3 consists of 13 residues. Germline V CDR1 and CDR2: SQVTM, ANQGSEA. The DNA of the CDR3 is TGCAGCGTGGCAGGACAGGGGACAGATACGCAGTATTTT. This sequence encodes CSVAGQGTDTQYF.

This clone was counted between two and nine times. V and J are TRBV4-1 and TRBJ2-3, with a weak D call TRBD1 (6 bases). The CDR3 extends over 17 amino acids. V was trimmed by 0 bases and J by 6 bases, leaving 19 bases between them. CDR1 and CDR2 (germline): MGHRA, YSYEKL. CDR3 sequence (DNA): TGCGCCAGCAGCCAAGATTCACAAGACAGGAGAAGCGATACGCAGTATTTT. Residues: CASSQDSQDRRSDTQYF.

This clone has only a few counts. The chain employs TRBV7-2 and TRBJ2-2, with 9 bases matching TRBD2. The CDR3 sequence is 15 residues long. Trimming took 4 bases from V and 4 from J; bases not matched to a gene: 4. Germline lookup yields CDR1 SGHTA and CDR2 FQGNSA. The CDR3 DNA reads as TGTGCCAGCAGCTCTAGCGGGACATTCACCGGGGAGCTGTTTTTT. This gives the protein CASSSSGTFTGELFF.

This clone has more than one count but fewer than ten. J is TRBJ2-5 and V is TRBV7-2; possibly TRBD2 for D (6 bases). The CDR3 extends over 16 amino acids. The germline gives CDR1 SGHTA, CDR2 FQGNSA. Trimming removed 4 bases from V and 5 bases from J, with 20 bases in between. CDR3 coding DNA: TGTGCCAGCAGCTCCGGGGAGACGGGAGAGGGGGAGACCCAGTACTTC. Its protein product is CASSSGETGEGETQYF.

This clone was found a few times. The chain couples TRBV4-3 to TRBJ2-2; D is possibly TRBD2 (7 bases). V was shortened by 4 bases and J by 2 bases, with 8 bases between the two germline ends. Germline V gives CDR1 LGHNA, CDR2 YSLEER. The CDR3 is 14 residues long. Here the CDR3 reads CASSRGGNTGELFF. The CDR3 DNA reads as TGCGCCAGCAGCCGGGGGGGCAACACCGGGGAGCTGTTTTTT.

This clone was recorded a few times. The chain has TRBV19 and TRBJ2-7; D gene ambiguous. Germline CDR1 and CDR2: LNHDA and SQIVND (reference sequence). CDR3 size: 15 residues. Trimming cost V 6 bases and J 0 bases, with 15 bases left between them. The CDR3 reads CASSTPSGNSYEQYF. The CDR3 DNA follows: TGTGCCAGTAGCACCCCAAGTGGCAACTCCTACGAGCAGTACTTC.

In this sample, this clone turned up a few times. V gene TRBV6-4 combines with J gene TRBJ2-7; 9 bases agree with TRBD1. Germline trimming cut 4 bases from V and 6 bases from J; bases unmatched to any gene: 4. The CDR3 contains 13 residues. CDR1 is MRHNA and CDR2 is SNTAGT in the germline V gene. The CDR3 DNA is TGTGCCAGCAGTGGCCCACAGGGGGCCGAGCAGTACTTC. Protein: CASSGPQGAEQYF.

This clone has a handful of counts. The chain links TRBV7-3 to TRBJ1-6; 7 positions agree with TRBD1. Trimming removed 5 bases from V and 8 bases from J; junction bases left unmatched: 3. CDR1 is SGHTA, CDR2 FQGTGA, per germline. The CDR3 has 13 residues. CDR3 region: CASSTDRDSPLHF. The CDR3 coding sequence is TGTGCCAGCAGCACAGACAGGGATTCACCCCTCCACTTT.

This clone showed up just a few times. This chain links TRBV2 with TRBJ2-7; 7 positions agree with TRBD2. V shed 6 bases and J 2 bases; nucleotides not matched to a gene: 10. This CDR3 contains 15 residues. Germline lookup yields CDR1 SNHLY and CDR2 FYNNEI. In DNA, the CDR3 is TGTGCCAGCAGGCCCCAAACTAGCGTTCCCTACGAGCAGTACTTC. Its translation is CASRPQTSVPYEQYF.

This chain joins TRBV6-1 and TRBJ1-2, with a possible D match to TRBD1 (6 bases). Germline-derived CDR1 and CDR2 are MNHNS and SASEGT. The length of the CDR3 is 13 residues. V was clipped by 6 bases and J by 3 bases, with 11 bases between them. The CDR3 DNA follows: TGTGCCAGCAGGAACAGGGACGACTATGGCTACACCTTC. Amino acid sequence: CASRNRDDYGYTF.

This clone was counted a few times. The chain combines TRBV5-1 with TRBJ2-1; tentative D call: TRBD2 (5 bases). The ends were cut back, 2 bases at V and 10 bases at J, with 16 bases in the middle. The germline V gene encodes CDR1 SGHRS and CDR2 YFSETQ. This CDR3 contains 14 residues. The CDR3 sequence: CASSFRSGEWEQFF. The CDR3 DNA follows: TGCGCCAGCAGCTTTCGGTCCGGGGAATGGGAGCAGTTCTTC.

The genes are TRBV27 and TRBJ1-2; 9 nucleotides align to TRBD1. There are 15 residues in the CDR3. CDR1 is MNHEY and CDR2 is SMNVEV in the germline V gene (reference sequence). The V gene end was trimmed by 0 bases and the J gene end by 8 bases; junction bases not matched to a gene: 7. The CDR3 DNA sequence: TGTGCCAGCAGTTTATCGAGGACAGGGGAGGGAGGCTACACCTTC. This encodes CASSLSRTGEGGYTF.

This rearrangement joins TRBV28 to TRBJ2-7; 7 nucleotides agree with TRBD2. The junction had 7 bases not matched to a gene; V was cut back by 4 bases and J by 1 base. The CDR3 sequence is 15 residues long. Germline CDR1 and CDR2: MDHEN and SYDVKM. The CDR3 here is CASSSRTRGSYEQYF. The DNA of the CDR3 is TGTGCCAGCAGTTCACGGACTAGAGGGTCCTACGAGCAGTACTTC.